Listed below are T cell receptor beta chains from one sample, sequenced in a study of T-cell reconstitution after alpha-beta-depleted transplantation in children. In TCRdb, the PCR reads were re-called with MiXCR into one record per CDR3 protein. Found here are roughly 300,000 distinct CDR3 sequences, over 8% of them singletons; the top ten hold over 9.5%. This specimen was PBMCs from the stem cell graft donor, taken from the stem cell graft. The receptors here all came from a human donor who donated a stem cell graft to a child with SCID. The CDR3 runs from the conserved cysteine through the conserved F or W. Each record gives: J gene, V gene, clone size, D gene, CDR3 protein, CDR3 DNA. A D gene is named only where the DNA matches it firmly. Size tells how often a clone was seen (once, few, many) or the class of an expanded clone, and some rows leave it out.

TRBJ1-2 | TRBV21-1 | few | - | CASSNIGSPNYGYTF | TGTGCCAGCAGCAACATCGGCAGTCCTAACTATGGCTACACCTTC
TRBJ2-3 | TRBV2 | - | - | CASSEIKQGGDTDTQYF | TGTGCCAGCAGTGAAATTAAACAGGGAGGAGACACAGATACGCAGTATTTT
TRBJ2-7 | TRBV5-6 | few | - | CASSLGPHQYEQYF | TGTGCCAGCAGCTTGGGGCCACATCAGTACGAGCAGTACTTC
TRBJ2-7 | TRBV12-3/TRBV12-4 | - | - | CASRSGVYEQYF | TGTGCCAGCAGATCTGGAGTCTACGAGCAGTACTTC
TRBJ2-3 | TRBV2 | - | - | CASSGRDGTSTDTQYF | TGTGCCAGCAGTGGGAGGGACGGAACTAGCACAGATACGCAGTATTTT
TRBJ2-3 | TRBV20-1 | once | TRBD2 | CCARDVTSGGSTDTQYF | TGCTGTGCTAGAGACGTAACTAGCGGGGGTAGCACAGATACGCAGTATTTT
TRBJ2-1 | TRBV14 | - | - | CASSQPTGPGNEQFF | TGTGCCAGCAGCCAACCTACAGGGCCGGGGAATGAGCAGTTCTTC
TRBJ2-5 | TRBV14 | - | TRBD2 | CASSQVILAGVFETQYF | TGTGCCAGCAGCCAAGTAATCCTAGCGGGGGTTTTTGAGACCCAGTACTTC
TRBJ1-5 | TRBV5-6 | - | TRBD1 | CASSNWFLGQGMSNQPQHF | TGTGCCAGCAGCAATTGGTTCTTGGGACAGGGGATGAGCAATCAGCCCCAGCATTTT
TRBJ2-5 | TRBV20-1 | - | - | CSARDRASRGGLDQETQYF | TGCAGTGCTAGAGATCGGGCTAGCCGGGGTGGGTTAGACCAAGAGACCCAGTACTTC
TRBJ1-2 | TRBV12-3/TRBV12-4 | - | - | CASSTLGGRGYGYTF | TGTGCCAGCAGTACCCTGGGCGGCAGGGGTTATGGCTACACCTTC
TRBJ2-5 | TRBV5-6 | many | - | CASSLRRPVRETQYF | TGTGCCAGCAGCTTGCGTAGACCCGTTCGAGAGACCCAGTACTTC
TRBJ2-2 | TRBV5-1 | few | TRBD1 | CASSPTGGDRAGELFF | TGCGCCAGCAGCCCGACAGGGGGTGATAGGGCCGGGGAGCTGTTTTTT
TRBJ2-3 | TRBV5-1 | few | TRBD2 | CASSFGREGGDTQYF | TGCGCCAGCAGCTTCGGGAGGGAAGGAGGGGATACGCAGTATTTT
TRBJ2-5 | TRBV7-6 | few | - | CASSLEGPLLETQYF | TGTGCCAGCAGCTTAGAAGGGCCCCTGTTGGAGACCCAGTACTTC
TRBJ2-3 | TRBV12-3/TRBV12-4 | many | - | CASSLGSSGTDTQYF | TGTGCCAGCAGTTTGGGAAGTAGCGGCACAGATACGCAGTATTTT
TRBJ2-2 | TRBV11-2 | few | - | CASGLGGGPGTGELFF | TGTGCCAGCGGACTGGGAGGGGGACCGGGCACCGGGGAGCTGTTTTTT
TRBJ2-7 | TRBV14 | - | TRBD2 | CASSQEASGFYEQYF | TGTGCCAGCAGCCAAGAGGCTAGCGGGTTCTACGAGCAGTACTTC
TRBJ2-7 | TRBV9 | few | - | CASTRGRAAYEQYF | TGTGCCAGCACCCGAGGCCGGGCCGCCTACGAGCAGTACTTC
TRBJ2-7 | TRBV12-3/TRBV12-4 | - | TRBD2 | CASSRTSGGGQYEQYF | TGTGCCAGCAGTAGGACTAGCGGGGGGGGACAATACGAGCAGTACTTC
TRBJ2-1 | TRBV6-2/TRBV6-3 | few | - | CASSYADGGEQFF | TGTGCCAGCAGTTATGCTGATGGGGGTGAGCAGTTCTTC
TRBJ1-2 | TRBV20-1 | - | - | CSAALPGPSSGYTF | TGCAGTGCTGCACTTCCGGGACCGTCAAGTGGCTACACCTTC
TRBJ2-3 | TRBV12-3/TRBV12-4 | - | - | CASGQNTDTQYF | TGTGCCAGCGGACAGAACACAGATACGCAGTATTTT
TRBJ2-7 | TRBV18 | few | TRBD2 | CASSQTSGRSSYEQYF | TGTGCCAGCTCACAGACTAGCGGGAGGAGCTCCTACGAGCAGTACTTC
TRBJ2-7 | TRBV7-9 | - | - | CASSLGIGVHEQYF | TGTGCCAGCAGCTTAGGAATCGGGGTCCACGAGCAGTACTTC
TRBJ2-1 | TRBV19 | - | TRBD1 | CASTAGTGGSYNEQFF | TGTGCCAGTACCGCCGGGACAGGTGGTTCCTACAATGAGCAGTTCTTC
TRBJ2-6 | TRBV7-9 | - | TRBD2 | CASSSQRGESGANVLTF | TGTGCCAGCAGCTCCCAGCGGGGGGAGTCTGGGGCCAACGTCCTGACTTTC
TRBJ2-7 | TRBV12-3/TRBV12-4 | few | - | CASSLTPRDEQYF | TGTGCCAGCAGTTTAACACCCAGGGACGAGCAGTACTTC
TRBJ2-7 | TRBV4-1 | - | TRBD2 | CASSQLTSGGTYEQYF | TGCGCCAGCAGCCAACTAACTAGCGGGGGGACCTACGAGCAGTACTTC
TRBJ2-3 | TRBV3-1 | many | - | CASSHLENTDTQYF | TGTGCCAGCAGCCATTTGGAGAACACAGATACGCAGTATTTT
TRBJ1-6 | TRBV20-1 | few | - | CSARDRGQEASPLHF | TGCAGTGCTAGAGACCGCGGCCAGGAGGCTTCACCCCTCCACTTT
TRBJ2-3 | TRBV3-1 | - | - | CASSQEVPGTDTQYF | TGTGCCTCCAGCCAAGAGGTGCCAGGGACAGATACGCAGTATTTT
TRBJ2-7 | TRBV7-8 | once | TRBD2 | CASSQERASGYYF | TGTGCCAGCAGCCAGGAGCGGGCTAGCGGTTACTACTTC
TRBJ2-7 | TRBV5-1 | few | - | CASSLETGALIYEQYF | TGCGCCAGCAGCTTGGAAACAGGTGCCTTGATCTACGAGCAGTACTTC
TRBJ2-2 | TRBV7-8 | - | - | CATDGSTGELFF | TGTGCTACGGACGGATCCACCGGGGAGCTGTTTTTT
TRBJ2-1 | TRBV12-3/TRBV12-4 | - | TRBD2 | CASSLLSGGATEQFF | TGTGCCAGCAGTCTCCTTAGCGGGGGGGCCACTGAGCAGTTCTTC
TRBJ2-1 | TRBV7-2 | few | - | CASSLEGSRRNEQFF | TGTGCCAGCAGCTTAGAAGGGTCTCGGCGCAATGAGCAGTTCTTC
TRBJ1-1 | TRBV5-1 | - | - | CASRNTPNTEAFF | TGCGCCAGCAGGAATACTCCGAACACTGAAGCTTTCTTT
TRBJ1-2 | TRBV2 | many | TRBD1 | CASRGTGSVNYGYTF | TGTGCCAGCAGGGGGACAGGGTCGGTCAACTATGGCTACACCTTC
TRBJ2-7 | TRBV11-2 | few | - | CASSLAWGYYEQYF | TGTGCCAGCAGCTTAGCCTGGGGATACTACGAGCAGTACTTC
TRBJ2-3 | TRBV7-9 | many | - | CASSPGRWPSTDTQYF | TGTGCCAGCAGCCCGGGACGGTGGCCCAGCACAGATACGCAGTATTTT
TRBJ2-7 | TRBV5-6 | once | TRBD2 | CASSWGTSIYEQYF | TGTGCCAGCAGCTGGGGGACTAGCATCTACGAGCAGTACTTC
TRBJ2-7 | TRBV27 | - | - | CASSGVPSYEQYF | TGTGCCAGCAGTGGAGTCCCCTCTTACGAGCAGTACTTC
TRBJ1-2 | TRBV7-9 | few | - | CASSLVGKYGYTF | TGTGCCAGCAGCTTAGTGGGGAAGTATGGCTACACCTTC
TRBJ2-7 | TRBV20-1 | few | - | CSAVRDTAPYEQYF | TGCAGTGCTGTCCGGGACACCGCCCCCTACGAGCAGTACTTC
TRBJ2-7 | TRBV12-3/TRBV12-4 | many | - | CASRSLGADYEQYF | TGTGCCAGCAGGTCACTGGGGGCCGACTACGAGCAGTACTTC
TRBJ1-2 | TRBV7-2 | - | TRBD1 | CASSPDRGIDYGYTF | TGTGCCAGCAGCCCTGACAGGGGGATCGACTATGGCTACACCTTC
TRBJ1-1 | TRBV20-1 | - | - | CSATGQIINTEAFF | TGCAGTGCTACCGGACAGATCATTAACACTGAAGCTTTCTTT
TRBJ2-1 | TRBV11-2 | - | TRBD2 | CASSLVGTSGGTRQVEQFF | TGTGCCAGCAGCTTAGTCGGAACTAGCGGGGGGACGAGGCAGGTTGAGCAGTTCTTC
TRBJ2-2 | TRBV2 | few | - | CASSEARGGELFF | TGTGCCAGCAGTGAAGCGAGGGGCGGGGAGCTGTTTTTT
TRBJ1-2 | TRBV12-3/TRBV12-4 | many | TRBD1 | CASSPAGTGGSGYTF | TGTGCCAGCAGCCCTGCCGGGACAGGGGGTTCTGGCTACACCTTC
TRBJ2-3 | TRBV28 | - | TRBD1 | CASTRTGIYTQYF | TGTGCCAGCACCCGGACAGGAATATATACGCAGTATTTT
TRBJ1-1 | TRBV5-1 | - | - | CASSQANTEAFF | TGCGCCAGCAGCCAGGCTAACACTGAAGCTTTCTTT
TRBJ2-3 | TRBV3-1 | many | TRBD2 | CASSRRDYSTDTQYF | TGTGCCAGCAGCCGCCGGGACTATAGCACAGATACGCAGTATTTT
TRBJ2-7 | TRBV7-2 | few | TRBD2 | CAITRTSGVTEPYEQYF | TGTGCCATCACTAGGACTAGCGGGGTAACTGAACCCTACGAGCAGTACTTC
TRBJ1-3 | TRBV20-1 | many | - | CSAIQGSDFGNTIYF | TGCAGTGCAATCCAGGGTAGTGACTTTGGAAACACCATATATTTT
TRBJ2-2 | TRBV12-3/TRBV12-4 | - | - | CASSKGGELFF | TGTGCCAGCAGCAAGGGCGGGGAGCTGTTTTTT
TRBJ1-1 | TRBV20-1 | - | TRBD1 | CSANRGGEAFF | TGCAGTGCCAACAGGGGGGGTGAAGCTTTCTTT
TRBJ2-2 | TRBV7-8 | - | - | CASNRKGWTGELFF | TGTGCCAGCAACCGCAAAGGGTGGACCGGGGAGCTGTTTTTT
TRBJ2-7 | TRBV20-1 | - | TRBD2 | CSALRGYAGDAYEQYF | TGCAGTGCCCTCCGGGGCTATGCGGGGGACGCCTACGAGCAGTACTTC